Listed below are T cell receptor beta chains from one sample, sequenced in a study of control samples from healthy donors and cancer patients. The method was immunoSEQ multiplex PCR; TCRdb's version includes in-frame clones alone and lacks a portion of them. The sample holds 60,000 or so clones, roughly 90% seen once. The source material was blood. Receptor source: a man over 45 in good health. Each CDR3 is given with its conserved first and last residue. Fields, in order: CDR3 protein, CDR3 DNA, clone size, V gene, D gene, J gene. The D gene is left open where the match is weak. Size tells how often a clone was seen (once, few, many) or the class of an expanded clone, and some rows leave it out.

cdr3_aa: CASSRTAEETQYF; cdr3_nt: TGTGCCAGTAGTAGGACAGCCGAAGAGACCCAGTACTTC; clone_size: NA; v_call: TRBV19; d_call: NA; j_call: TRBJ2-5
cdr3_aa: CASTVGSRQGFSSYEQYF; cdr3_nt: TGTGCCAGCACAGTAGGGAGTCGTCAGGGGTTTAGCTCCTACGAGCAGTACTTC; clone_size: NA; v_call: TRBV11-2; d_call: NA; j_call: TRBJ2-7
cdr3_aa: CASSDATYEQYF; cdr3_nt: TGTGCCAGTAGTGATGCGACCTACGAGCAGTACTTC; clone_size: NA; v_call: TRBV19; d_call: NA; j_call: TRBJ2-7
cdr3_aa: CASSFDQETQYF; cdr3_nt: TGTGCCAGCAGCTTCGATCAAGAGACCCAGTACTTC; clone_size: once; v_call: TRBV11-2; d_call: NA; j_call: TRBJ2-5
cdr3_aa: CASSLVYLGVFSSYEQYF; cdr3_nt: TGTGCCAGCAGTTTGGTATACCTAGGGGTCTTCAGCTCCTACGAGCAGTACTTC; clone_size: few; v_call: TRBV28; d_call: NA; j_call: TRBJ2-7
cdr3_aa: CASSENNKNYNEQFF; cdr3_nt: TGTGCCAGCAGTGAAAACAACAAGAACTACAATGAGCAGTTCTTC; clone_size: NA; v_call: TRBV6-1; d_call: NA; j_call: TRBJ2-1
cdr3_aa: CASSLPTGAEQFF; cdr3_nt: TGCGCCAGCAGCCTACCGACAGGGGCCGAGCAGTTCTTC; clone_size: NA; v_call: TRBV5-1; d_call: TRBD1; j_call: TRBJ2-1
cdr3_aa: CASSPADVEQYF; cdr3_nt: TGTGCCAGCAGCCCGGCGGACGTCGAGCAGTACTTC; clone_size: NA; v_call: TRBV11-1; d_call: NA; j_call: TRBJ2-7
cdr3_aa: CASSIGVWTQPQHF; cdr3_nt: TGTGCCAGTAGTATAGGGGTGTGGACTCAGCCCCAGCATTTT; clone_size: NA; v_call: TRBV19; d_call: NA; j_call: TRBJ1-5
cdr3_aa: CASSPGQDYAEAFF; cdr3_nt: TGTGCCAGCAGCCCGGGACAGGACTACGCTGAAGCTTTCTTT; clone_size: NA; v_call: TRBV7-9; d_call: TRBD1; j_call: TRBJ1-1
cdr3_aa: CAWTRRANTEAFF; cdr3_nt: TGTGCCTGGACCCGCAGGGCCAACACTGAAGCTTTCTTT; clone_size: once; v_call: TRBV30; d_call: NA; j_call: TRBJ1-1
cdr3_aa: CASSIRQSSYNEQFF; cdr3_nt: TGTGCCAGTAGTATCCGTCAGTCCTCCTACAATGAGCAGTTCTTC; clone_size: NA; v_call: TRBV19; d_call: NA; j_call: TRBJ2-1
cdr3_aa: CASRGTGGNTEAFF; cdr3_nt: TGCGCCAGCAGGGGGACGGGGGGAAACACTGAAGCTTTCTTT; clone_size: NA; v_call: TRBV10-2; d_call: NA; j_call: TRBJ1-1
cdr3_aa: CASRVMGSPLHF; cdr3_nt: TGTGCCAGCAGGGTAATGGGGTCACCCCTCCACTTT; clone_size: NA; v_call: TRBV14; d_call: NA; j_call: TRBJ1-6
cdr3_aa: CASSGLAGLYNEQFF; cdr3_nt: TGTGCCAGCAGCGGACTAGCGGGTCTGTACAATGAGCAGTTCTTC; clone_size: NA; v_call: TRBV7-9; d_call: TRBD2; j_call: TRBJ2-1
cdr3_aa: CASSQVLPIQYF; cdr3_nt: TGTGCCAGCAGCCAAGTACTTCCCATTCAGTACTTC; clone_size: once; v_call: TRBV3-1/TRBV3-2; d_call: NA; j_call: TRBJ2-4
cdr3_aa: CASSFGGNNYGYTF; cdr3_nt: TGTGCCAGCAGCTTCGGAGGAAACAACTATGGCTACACCTTC; clone_size: NA; v_call: TRBV11-2; d_call: NA; j_call: TRBJ1-2
cdr3_aa: CASSLGAVNTEAFF; cdr3_nt: TGTGCCAGCAGCTTAGGGGCGGTGAACACTGAAGCTTTCTTT; clone_size: NA; v_call: TRBV7-8; d_call: NA; j_call: TRBJ1-1
cdr3_aa: CASSSTGDAPPLHF; cdr3_nt: TGTGCCAGCAGTTCGACAGGGGACGCCCCACCCCTCCACTTT; clone_size: NA; v_call: TRBV2; d_call: TRBD1; j_call: TRBJ1-6
cdr3_aa: CASTLPSGELFF; cdr3_nt: TGTGCCAGCACTCTTCCGTCCGGGGAGCTGTTTTTT; clone_size: NA; v_call: TRBV12-3/TRBV12-4; d_call: NA; j_call: TRBJ2-2
cdr3_aa: CAIQRREGTDTQYF; cdr3_nt: TGTGCCATCCAAAGAAGGGAGGGGACAGATACGCAGTATTTT; clone_size: NA; v_call: TRBV10-3; d_call: TRBD2; j_call: TRBJ2-3
cdr3_aa: CASSSGLVGDEQFF; cdr3_nt: TGTGCCAGCAGCTCAGGACTAGTTGGCGATGAGCAGTTCTTC; clone_size: medium-sized; v_call: TRBV7-3; d_call: TRBD2; j_call: TRBJ2-1
cdr3_aa: CASSGGQGATYGYTF; cdr3_nt: TGCGCCAGCAGCGGCGGACAGGGGGCGACCTATGGCTACACCTTC; clone_size: once; v_call: TRBV5-1; d_call: TRBD1; j_call: TRBJ1-2
cdr3_aa: CASSSPPGLAEDNEQFF; cdr3_nt: TGTGCCAGCAGCTCTCCTCCGGGACTAGCGGAGGACAATGAGCAGTTCTTC; clone_size: NA; v_call: TRBV7-9; d_call: TRBD2; j_call: TRBJ2-1
cdr3_aa: CASMGGVTGLATNEKLFF; cdr3_nt: TGTGCCAGCATGGGCGGGGTCACGGGCTTGGCAACTAATGAAAAACTGTTTTTT; clone_size: NA; v_call: TRBV25-1; d_call: NA; j_call: TRBJ1-4
cdr3_aa: CASSSTGAEQYF; cdr3_nt: TGTGCCAGCAGTTCAACAGGGGCCGAGCAGTACTTC; clone_size: NA; v_call: TRBV27; d_call: TRBD1; j_call: TRBJ2-7
cdr3_aa: CASSLGPNQPQHF; cdr3_nt: TGTGCCAGCAGCCTGGGACCGAATCAGCCCCAGCATTTT; clone_size: NA; v_call: TRBV3-1/TRBV3-2; d_call: NA; j_call: TRBJ1-5
cdr3_aa: CASSMTANSNQPQHF; cdr3_nt: TGTGCCAGCAGCATGACAGCTAATAGCAATCAGCCCCAGCATTTT; clone_size: NA; v_call: TRBV28; d_call: NA; j_call: TRBJ1-5
cdr3_aa: CASSSRVGGAGTGELFF; cdr3_nt: TGTGCCAGCAGCTCCCGGGTGGGGGGCGCGGGCACCGGGGAGCTGTTTTTT; clone_size: NA; v_call: TRBV5-4; d_call: NA; j_call: TRBJ2-2
cdr3_aa: CATEGASADTQYF; cdr3_nt: TGTGCCACCGAGGGGGCATCTGCAGATACGCAGTATTTT; clone_size: NA; v_call: TRBV24-1; d_call: TRBD1; j_call: TRBJ2-3
cdr3_aa: CASSYGREGINEQFF; cdr3_nt: TGTGCCAGCAGTTATGGCCGGGAGGGCATCAATGAGCAGTTCTTC; clone_size: NA; v_call: TRBV6-6; d_call: TRBD2; j_call: TRBJ2-1
cdr3_aa: CASNRNRDQPQHF; cdr3_nt: TGTGCCAGCAATCGAAACAGGGATCAGCCCCAGCATTTT; clone_size: few; v_call: TRBV6-5; d_call: NA; j_call: TRBJ1-5
cdr3_aa: CASSLNERREQYF; cdr3_nt: TGTGCTAGCAGCTTAAACGAGCGGCGGGAGCAGTACTTC; clone_size: NA; v_call: TRBV7-7; d_call: NA; j_call: TRBJ2-7
cdr3_aa: CASSVIGGYTF; cdr3_nt: TGTGCCAGCAGTGTGATAGGTGGCTACACCTTC; clone_size: NA; v_call: TRBV28; d_call: NA; j_call: TRBJ1-2
cdr3_aa: CASSPSSGRGRINEQFF; cdr3_nt: TGTGCCAGCAGCCCCTCTAGCGGGAGAGGTCGGATCAATGAGCAGTTCTTC; clone_size: NA; v_call: TRBV5-5; d_call: TRBD2; j_call: TRBJ2-1
cdr3_aa: CSVEVGTEAFF; cdr3_nt: TGCAGCGTTGAAGTGGGAACTGAAGCTTTCTTT; clone_size: NA; v_call: TRBV29-1; d_call: NA; j_call: TRBJ1-1
cdr3_aa: CASSWTQTGEGTDTQYF; cdr3_nt: TGTGCCAGCAGCTGGACTCAAACGGGCGAGGGCACAGATACGCAGTATTTT; clone_size: NA; v_call: TRBV11-3; d_call: NA; j_call: TRBJ2-3
cdr3_aa: CASSGLAGGSLDTQYF; cdr3_nt: TGTGCCAGCAGTGGACTAGCGGGAGGGTCCCTGGATACGCAGTATTTT; clone_size: NA; v_call: TRBV6-1; d_call: TRBD2; j_call: TRBJ2-3
cdr3_aa: CASSQWGGGNTEAFF; cdr3_nt: TGCGCCAGCAGTCAATGGGGGGGTGGGAACACTGAAGCTTTCTTT; clone_size: few; v_call: TRBV23-1; d_call: NA; j_call: TRBJ1-1
cdr3_aa: CASSYRTTGSYEQYF; cdr3_nt: TGTGCCAGCAGTTATAGGACTACCGGGTCCTACGAGCAGTACTTC; clone_size: NA; v_call: TRBV6-5; d_call: NA; j_call: TRBJ2-7
cdr3_aa: CASSAISGSYEQFF; cdr3_nt: TGTGCCAGCAGTGCTATTAGCGGGAGCTATGAGCAGTTCTTC; clone_size: NA; v_call: TRBV27; d_call: TRBD2; j_call: TRBJ2-1
cdr3_aa: CASSLTQGMPQHF; cdr3_nt: TGTGCCAGCAGCCTAACACAGGGAATGCCCCAGCATTTT; clone_size: once; v_call: TRBV6-5; d_call: NA; j_call: TRBJ1-5
cdr3_aa: CASSYAGVYEQYF; cdr3_nt: TGTGCCAGCAGTTACGCCGGGGTCTACGAGCAGTACTTC; clone_size: NA; v_call: TRBV7-9; d_call: NA; j_call: TRBJ2-7
cdr3_aa: CASTDGGRGVGELFF; cdr3_nt: TGTGCCAGCACAGACGGCGGGAGAGGGGTCGGGGAGCTGTTTTTT; clone_size: NA; v_call: TRBV27; d_call: TRBD2; j_call: TRBJ2-2
cdr3_aa: CASSLQETQYF; cdr3_nt: TGTGCCAGCTCACTCCAAGAGACCCAGTACTTC; clone_size: NA; v_call: TRBV18; d_call: NA; j_call: TRBJ2-5
cdr3_aa: CASSAPEGFSNEKLFF; cdr3_nt: TGTGCCAGCAGCGCCCCTGAAGGGTTTAGTAATGAAAAACTGTTTTTT; clone_size: NA; v_call: TRBV9; d_call: NA; j_call: TRBJ1-4
cdr3_aa: CASSESVAGLYYEQYF; cdr3_nt: TGTGCCAGCAGTGAATCCGTAGCAGGACTCTACTACGAGCAGTACTTC; clone_size: NA; v_call: TRBV6-1; d_call: NA; j_call: TRBJ2-7
cdr3_aa: CASSSGTDTSYEQYF; cdr3_nt: TGTGCCAGCAGCTCCGGGACCGACACCTCCTACGAGCAGTACTTC; clone_size: once; v_call: TRBV7-8; d_call: NA; j_call: TRBJ2-7
cdr3_aa: CASTQWDIAPGGNYGYTF; cdr3_nt: TGTGCCAGTACCCAGTGGGATATTGCCCCAGGAGGGAATTATGGCTACACCTTC; clone_size: NA; v_call: TRBV19; d_call: NA; j_call: TRBJ1-2
cdr3_aa: CASRPQGGPGANVLTF; cdr3_nt: TGTGCCAGCCGCCCGCAGGGAGGCCCTGGGGCCAACGTCCTGACTTTC; clone_size: NA; v_call: TRBV28; d_call: NA; j_call: TRBJ2-6
cdr3_aa: CASSIGGQGRRETQYF; cdr3_nt: TGTGCCAGTAGTATAGGGGGGCAGGGGAGGCGAGAGACCCAGTACTTC; clone_size: NA; v_call: TRBV19; d_call: NA; j_call: TRBJ2-5
cdr3_aa: CASRGQANYGYTF; cdr3_nt: TGTGCCAGCAGAGGACAGGCGAACTATGGCTACACCTTC; clone_size: NA; v_call: TRBV7-9; d_call: TRBD1; j_call: TRBJ1-2
cdr3_aa: CASGQGAHEQYF; cdr3_nt: TGTGCCAGCGGACAGGGGGCCCACGAGCAGTACTTC; clone_size: NA; v_call: TRBV7-8; d_call: TRBD1; j_call: TRBJ2-7